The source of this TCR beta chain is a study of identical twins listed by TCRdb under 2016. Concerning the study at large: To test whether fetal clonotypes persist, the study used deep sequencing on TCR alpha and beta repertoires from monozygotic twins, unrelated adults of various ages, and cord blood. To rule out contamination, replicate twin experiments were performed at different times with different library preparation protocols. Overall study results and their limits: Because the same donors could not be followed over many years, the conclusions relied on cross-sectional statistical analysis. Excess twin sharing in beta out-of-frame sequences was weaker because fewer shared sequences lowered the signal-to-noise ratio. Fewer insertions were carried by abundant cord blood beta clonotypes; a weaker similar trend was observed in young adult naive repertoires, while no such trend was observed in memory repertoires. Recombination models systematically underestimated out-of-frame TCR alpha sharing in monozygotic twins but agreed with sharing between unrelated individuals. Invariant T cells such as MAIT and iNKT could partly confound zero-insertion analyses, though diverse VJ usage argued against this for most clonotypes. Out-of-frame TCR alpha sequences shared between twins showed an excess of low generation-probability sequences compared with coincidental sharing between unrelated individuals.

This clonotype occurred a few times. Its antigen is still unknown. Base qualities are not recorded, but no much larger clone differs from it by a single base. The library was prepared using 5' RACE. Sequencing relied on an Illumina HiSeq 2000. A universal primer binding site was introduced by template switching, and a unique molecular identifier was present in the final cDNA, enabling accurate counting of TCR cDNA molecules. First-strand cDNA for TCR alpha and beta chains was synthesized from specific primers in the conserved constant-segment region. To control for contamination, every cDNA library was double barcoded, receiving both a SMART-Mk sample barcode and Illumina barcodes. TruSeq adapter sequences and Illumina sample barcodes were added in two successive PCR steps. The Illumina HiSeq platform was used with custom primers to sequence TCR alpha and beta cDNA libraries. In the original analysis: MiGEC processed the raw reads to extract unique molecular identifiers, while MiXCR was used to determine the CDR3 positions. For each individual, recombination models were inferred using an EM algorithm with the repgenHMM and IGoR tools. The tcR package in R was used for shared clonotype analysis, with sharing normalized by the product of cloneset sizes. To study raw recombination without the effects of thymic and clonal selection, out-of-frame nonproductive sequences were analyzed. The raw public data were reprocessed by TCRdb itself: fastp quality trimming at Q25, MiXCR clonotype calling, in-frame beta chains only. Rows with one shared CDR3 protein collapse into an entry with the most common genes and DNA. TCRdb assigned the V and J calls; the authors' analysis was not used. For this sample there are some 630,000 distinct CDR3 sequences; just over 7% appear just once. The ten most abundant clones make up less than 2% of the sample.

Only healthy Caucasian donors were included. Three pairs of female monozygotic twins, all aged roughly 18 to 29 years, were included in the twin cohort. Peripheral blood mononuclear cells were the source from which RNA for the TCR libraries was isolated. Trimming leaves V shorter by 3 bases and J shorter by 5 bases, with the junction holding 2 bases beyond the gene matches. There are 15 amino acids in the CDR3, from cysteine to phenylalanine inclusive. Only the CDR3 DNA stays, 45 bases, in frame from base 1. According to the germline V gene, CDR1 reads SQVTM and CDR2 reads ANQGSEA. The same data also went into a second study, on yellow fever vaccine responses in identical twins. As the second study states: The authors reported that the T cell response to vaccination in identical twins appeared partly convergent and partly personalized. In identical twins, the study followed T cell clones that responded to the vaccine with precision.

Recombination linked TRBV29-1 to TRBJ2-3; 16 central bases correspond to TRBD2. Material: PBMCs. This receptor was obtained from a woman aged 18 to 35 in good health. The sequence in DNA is TGCAGCGTTGAGGGGACTAGCGGGAGGGGAGATACGCAGTATTTT. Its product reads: CSVEGTSGRGDTQYF.